A selection of T cell receptor beta chains follows, all from one sample in a study of blood T cell repertoires in COVID-19. The data were produced by immunoSEQ multiplex PCR, yet TCRdb's version contains in-frame clones alone and is incomplete. The sample includes more than 150,000 clones, 80% to 90% seen only once; the top ten take approximately 2.8%. The sample taken for sequencing was peripheral blood. These TCRs come from a man between 60 and 75 years old with acute or convalescent COVID-19. The CDR3 runs from the conserved cysteine through the conserved F or W. The D gene is left open where the match is weak. Clone size is shown for a subset of rows, as once, few, many or a class of expanded clone.

V: TRBV7-2
J: TRBJ2-3
size: .
D: TRBD1
DNA: TGTGCCAGCAGCGCCACAGGGGTTGGCACAGATACGCAGTATTTT
CDR3: CASSATGVGTDTQYF

V: TRBV6-5
J: TRBJ2-4
size: .
D: .
DNA: TGTGCCAGCAGTCCAACGACTTTAGCCAAAAACATTCAGTACTTC
CDR3: CASSPTTLAKNIQYF

V: TRBV9
J: TRBJ1-2
size: .
D: .
DNA: TGTGCCAGCAGCGTAGTCACCGCGGGTGGCTACACCTTC
CDR3: CASSVVTAGGYTF

V: TRBV4-1
J: TRBJ1-2
size: few
D: TRBD1
DNA: TGCGCCAGCAGCCAGCCTAGACAGGGACCCAACTATGGCTACACCTTC
CDR3: CASSQPRQGPNYGYTF

V: TRBV6-2/TRBV6-3
J: TRBJ1-1
size: .
D: .
DNA: TGTGCCAGCAGTCGGGGTATGACTGAAGCTTTCTTT
CDR3: CASSRGMTEAFF

V: TRBV24-1
J: TRBJ1-5
size: few
D: TRBD1
DNA: TGTGCCACCAGTGATTCGGGCAGGGGGAACAATCAGCCCCAGCATTTT
CDR3: CATSDSGRGNNQPQHF

V: TRBV5-1
J: TRBJ1-6
size: .
D: .
DNA: TGCGCCAGCAGCTATGGACAGCAAAACAATTCACCCCTCCACTTT
CDR3: CASSYGQQNNSPLHF

V: TRBV2
J: TRBJ2-3
size: .
D: TRBD2
DNA: TGTGCCAGCAGGGGGACTAGCGGGGGGATAGATACGCAGTATTTT
CDR3: CASRGTSGGIDTQYF

V: TRBV6-5
J: TRBJ2-7
size: .
D: TRBD1
DNA: TGTGCCAGCAGGGTATTGGACAGGGTCGCCTACGAGCAGTACTTC
CDR3: CASRVLDRVAYEQYF

V: TRBV6-5
J: TRBJ2-3
size: .
D: .
DNA: TGTGCCAGCAGTAAACGGGACAATTCAGATACGCAGTATTTT
CDR3: CASSKRDNSDTQYF

V: TRBV3-1/TRBV3-2
J: TRBJ2-5
size: .
D: .
DNA: TGTGCCAGCAGCCCCCTGTTTGGGGCTAGCGAAGAGACCCAGTACTTC
CDR3: CASSPLFGASEETQYF

V: TRBV10-3
J: TRBJ1-1
size: .
D: .
DNA: TGTGCCATCAGTGAGTCCAGTTTAGGAGTTTCTGAAGCTTTCTTT
CDR3: CAISESSLGVSEAFF

V: TRBV3-1/TRBV3-2
J: TRBJ2-5
size: .
D: TRBD1
DNA: TGTGCCAGCAGCACTGGACAGGGGCTAAGGAAGGGAGAGACCCAGTACTTC
CDR3: CASSTGQGLRKGETQYF

V: TRBV6-1
J: TRBJ2-1
size: .
D: TRBD2
DNA: TGTGCCAGCAGTGTTAGACTAGCGGGGGGGCTAGGAGAGCAGTTCTTC
CDR3: CASSVRLAGGLGEQFF

V: TRBV18
J: TRBJ1-1
size: .
D: .
DNA: TGTGCCAGCTCACCGTCGGTGGGGGGTAGAGATGCTTTCTTT
CDR3: CASSPSVGGRDAFF

V: TRBV5-1
J: TRBJ1-4
size: .
D: TRBD1
DNA: TGCGCCAGCAGCCCCGGACAGGGTGGGGAAAAACTGTTTTTT
CDR3: CASSPGQGGEKLFF